Below, 13 T cell receptor beta chains from the same sample are listed, as sequenced in a study of vaccination and CD4 T cells after COVID-19. The Oncomine TCR Beta short-read assay was applied to DNA of cultured CD4+ T cells. TCRdb redid the calling of the PCR reads with MiXCR, one entry per CDR3 protein. Found here are roughly 20,000 distinct CDR3 sequences, 70% of them singletons; the top ten hold 5.5%. Their specific antigens are unknown. Noted treatment: roughly 10-day PBMC culture with coronavirus spike peptide pools or control peptides (ViraFEST assay). Sequencing was performed on CD4+ T cells from blood, cultured in vitro. The receptors were sampled from a human donor who had recovered from COVID-19.

This clonotype came up once. As DNA, the CDR3 is TGCGCCAGCAGTGACCAAAATGACACTGAAGCTTTCTTT. This translates into CASSDQNDTEAFF. The chain couples TRBV10-1 to TRBJ1-1; D is ambiguous. The CDR3 extends over 13 amino acids. V lost 3 bases to trimming and J lost 3 bases, with 8 bases between them. In germline, CDR1 is WNHNN, CDR2 SYGVQD (reference sequence).

This clonotype was observed a few times. This chain uses TRBV24-1 with TRBJ2-5; D gene uncertain. This CDR3 has 14 residues. Looked up from germline, CDR1 is KGHDR and CDR2 is SFDVKD. V was trimmed by 2 bases and J by 2 bases, leaving 8 bases between them. DNA for the CDR3: TGTGCCACCAGTGATTCGGGCGTTCAAGAGACCCAGTACTTC. Translation gives CATSDSGVQETQYF.

The chain employs TRBV19 and TRBJ2-4; D is unresolved. V was pared by 4 bases and J by 7 bases, with 11 bases between. The CDR3 sequence is 13 residues long. Per the germline V gene, CDR1 is LNHDA and CDR2 is SQIVND (reference sequence). Here the CDR3 DNA reads TGTGCCAGTAGTACTAGTTCCCTTAACATTCAGTACTTC. Translating gives CASSTSSLNIQYF. The entire variable domain, with the rest obtained from reference TRBV19 and TRBJ2-4, is as follows: DGGITQSPKYLFRKEGQNVTLSCEQNLNHDAMYWYRQDPGQGLRLIYYSQIVNDFQKGDIAEGYSVSREKKESFPLTVTSAQKNPTAFYLCASSTSSLNIQYFGAGTRLSVL.

This rearrangement joins TRBV6-1 to TRBJ1-1; D is uncertain. Per germline, CDR1 MNHNS and CDR2 SASEGT. Trimming removed 8 bases from V and 4 bases from J, with 8 bases in between. This CDR3 spans 11 amino acids. DNA for the CDR3: TGTGCCAGCTTACGGGGCACTGAAGCTTTCTTT. Its translation is CASLRGTEAFF.

The chain has TRBV7-2 and TRBJ1-1; D is unresolved. Trimming shortened V by 0 bases and J by 11 bases, and 13 bases separated the two germline ends. The V gene's germline CDR1 is SGHTA and CDR2 FQGNSA. The CDR3 consists of 13 residues. CDR3 loop: CASSLAETAGAFF. DNA for the CDR3: TGTGCCAGCAGCTTAGCGGAGACCGCGGGGGCTTTCTTT.

J is TRBJ1-5 and V is TRBV10-3, with 7 bases identical to TRBD1. J lost 11 bases, V lost 2 bases, and 15 bases had no gene match. The CDR3 length is 16 residues. CDR1 and CDR2 from the germline V gene are ENHRY and SYGVKD. The chain's CDR3 is CAISEARGQQISTQHF. The CDR3 DNA reads as TGTGCCATCAGTGAGGCTAGGGGACAGCAAATTTCGACCCAGCATTTT.

This clonotype has more than one count but fewer than ten. The chain links TRBV20-1 to TRBJ1-6, with a weak D call TRBD1 (5 bases). Trimming took 0 bases from V and 7 from J, leaving 13 bases between them. The CDR3 is 15 residues long. Germline CDR1 is DFQATT and CDR2 is SNEGSKA (reference sequence). The CDR3 reads CSARDRGAKNSPLHF. The CDR3 bases are TGCAGTGCTAGAGATCGCGGGGCGAAGAATTCACCCCTCCACTTT.

The chain couples TRBV30 to TRBJ1-6; TRBD1 might be the D (5 bases). Trimming stripped 4 bases from V and 6 bases from J, with 13 bases between. Germline CDR1 is GTSNPN and CDR2 is SVGIG (reference sequence). This CDR3 region has 14 residues. CDR3 in DNA: TGTGCCTGGATTGATTGGGGGACTAATTCACCCCTCCACTTT. Amino acids: CAWIDWGTNSPLHF. Supplemented by reference TRBV30 and TRBJ1-6, the full variable domain reads SQTIHQWPATLVQPVGSPLSLECTVEGTSNPNLYWYRQAAGRGLQLLFYSVGIGQISSEVPQNLSASRPQDRQFILSSKKLLLSDSGFYLCAWIDWGTNSPLHFGNGTRLTVT.

The chain uses TRBV2 and TRBJ1-2; 9 nucleotides align to TRBD1. CDR3 size: 14 residues. The J segment lost 8 bases and the V segment lost 4 bases, leaving 8 bases of the junction unmatched. The germline V gene encodes CDR1 SNHLY and CDR2 FYNNEI. The CDR3 loop reads CASSGRGQGQGYTF. The CDR3 coding sequence is TGTGCCAGCAGTGGGAGGGGACAGGGTCAGGGCTACACCTTC.

This sequence joins TRBV20-1 and TRBJ1-6; possibly TRBD1 for D (5 bases). In germline, CDR1 is DFQATT, CDR2 SNEGSKA (reference sequence). V was trimmed by 0 bases and J by 15 bases, leaving 15 bases between them. The CDR3 has 13 residues. CDR3 in DNA: TGCAGTGCTAGAGACTTACGACAGAACCGCCTCCACTTT. This translates into CSARDLRQNRLHF.

The rearrangement uses TRBV19 and TRBJ1-5; 8 nucleotides align to TRBD1. J was trimmed by 7 bases and V by 0 bases; bases with no gene match: 8. CDR1 and CDR2 from the germline V gene are LNHDA and SQIVND (reference sequence). The CDR3 runs 16 residues. CDR3 protein: CASSIDGGQGRQPQHF. CDR3 DNA sequence: TGTGCCAGTAGTATAGACGGCGGACAGGGCCGGCAGCCCCAGCATTTT.

This chain connects TRBV20-1 to TRBJ1-1; no definite D call. Germline V gene lookup returns CDR1 DFQATT and CDR2 SNEGSKA (reference sequence). The CDR3 runs to 13 residues. The V end was cut by 6 bases, the J end by 1 base, with 12 bases between. The CDR3 DNA reads as TGCAGTGCCCCGGGTGGGAGGAACACTGAAGCTTTCTTT. It yields the protein CSAPGGRNTEAFF.

This clonotype was detected a few times. V is TRBV28 and J is TRBJ1-5; TRBD1 might be the D (5 bases). The CDR3 contains 15 residues. V dropped 2 bases and J dropped 3 bases, with 11 bases sitting between them. Germline V CDR1 and CDR2: MDHEN, SYDVKM. The CDR3, as DNA: TGTGCCAGCAGTTTAAGCGGGGCCTTCAATCAGCCCCAGCATTTT. Protein: CASSLSGAFNQPQHF.